The TCR beta chain under discussion was sequenced for a study of neurological immune-mediated disorders. General observations from the study: The most TCR clonal expansion was seen in HTLV-1-associated myelopathy, and the least was seen in multiple sclerosis, which fell below healthy controls. None of the CDR3 amino acid sequences in expanded clones turned up in more than one subject, which points to private repertoires in all groups.

The sorted-subset TCR libraries were prepared using some 1 million CD4+ or CD8+ T cells as the starting material. This clonotype has at least ten counts. No antigen is known for it. The method for making cDNA was 5'RACE, and it used 10-nucleotide random UMIs. Via MiXCR, TCRdb re-called the 5' RACE reads, giving one row per CDR3 protein. The sample includes tens of thousands of distinct CDR3 sequences, under 14% of them seen just once. Germline V gives CDR1 SQVTM, CDR2 ANQGSEA. This CDR3 contains 12 residues. Trimming at V came to 6 bases and at J to 6 bases, leaving 6 bases not matched to a gene. Specimen: CD4+ T cells from blood. The sequence derives from a woman in her twenties or thirties with HTLV-1-associated myelopathy (HAM/TSP). The chain recombines TRBV29-1 with TRBJ1-1; TRBD1 matches 8 bases. Written as DNA, the CDR3 is TGCAGCGTCATCCAGGGGGCTCCTGAAGCTTTCTTT. It is translated as CSVIQGAPEAFF.